This TCR beta chain is drawn from a study of T cells after yellow fever vaccination. TCRdb re-derived calls from the 5' RACE reads in MiXCR, one entry per CDR3 protein. The table lists hundreds of thousands of distinct CDR3 sequences, roughly 10% of them singletons. Germline values: CDR1 MNHEY, CDR2 SMNVEV (reference sequence). CDR3 length: 15 amino acids. The V and J ends lost 2 bases and 7 bases respectively, with 17 bases between them. Findings and limits, study-wide: A faster peak, day 5 versus 15, was reached by the weaker secondary response. Post-booster samples contained most primary-vaccination clones (approximately 96% CD4, almost 90% CD8). Any FACS-sorted repertoire could hold abundant clonotypes that contaminate it from the bulk population.

There are a few counts of this clonotype. What it binds is not known. Sequenced here: PBMCs, sampled on the day of the first yellow fever vaccination. The receptor was derived from a man between 18 and 29 years old who received the YFV17D yellow fever vaccine. This chain uses TRBV27 with TRBJ1-2, with a weak D call TRBD1 (5 bases). CDR3 sequence: CASSLMGGTVFGYTF. DNA for the CDR3: TGTGCCAGCAGTTTAATGGGGGGAACGGTATTTGGCTACACCTTC.